This paragraph covers one TCR beta chain sequence. This clone's antigen is unknown. The record has no base qualities; no much larger clone is one base away. The immunoSEQ kit was used, according to the manufacturer's recommendations, to generate TCR beta libraries from genomic DNA. For library preparation, a first multiplex PCR was performed with proprietary primers, followed by a second PCR in which unique barcodes were added, and bead cleanups were performed after each round. Each sample batch included a kit-provided positive control reaction and a negative control reaction. The final libraries underwent checking on an Agilent 4200 TapeStation D1000 ScreenTape, volumetric pooling, and quantification by qPCR. An Illumina NextSeq500 fitted with a MidOutput 150-cycle cartridge performed the sequencing, running 156 Read1 cycles and 15 Index1 cycles with the kit's custom primers. The pooled library was loaded at around 1 pM with an approximately 21% PhiX control spike-in. For the original study's pipeline: Vendor-processed data were analyzed in R, and a clonotype was defined as all T cells sharing the same CDR3 nucleotide sequence. In the clone abundance analyses, frequencies were normalized to the 10,000 most abundant clones in each sample. Public T cell clones, averaging fewer than five per sample, were removed before analysis. Tumor-enriched clonotypes and baseline blood-enriched clonotypes were defined as those with an abundance difference of at least 32-fold between compartments. A beta-binomial differential abundance model was applied to find clonotypes that expanded or contracted between blood time points. Tumor-blood repertoire similarity was measured with the Baroni-Urbani and Buser coefficient, and group comparisons used two-tailed Wilcoxon tests in R. TCRdb retrieved this table from immuneACCESS and kept in-frame rearrangements only. Not all clones are present; in checked studies, unresolved V genes account for under half, and no reason is known for the remainder. The DNA was the basis for D and trimming; V, J and clone size are from that table. In this sample the table shows fewer than 85,000 clones, about nine tenths of which occur a single time. Approximately 6.2% of the sample lies in the top ten.

The sample is drawn from a study of radiation and T cells in renal cell carcinoma (dated by TCRdb to about 2020). Regarding the complete study: TCR beta sequencing covered 50 to 55 samples in total, comprising about 26 tumors and around 27 peripheral blood samples. The last blood draw happened 4 weeks after radiation, timed to coincide with nephrectomy. Across all 53 samples, 4,016,671 unique CDR3 nucleotide sequences, encoding 2 million to 3 million unique CDR3 amino acid sequences, were identified.

This specimen's time point label, interpreted: blood 4 weeks post-SBRT, at nephrectomy. The treatment or condition tag for this specimen amounts to: 15 Gy SBRT to primary tumor, nephrectomy 4 weeks later. Samples were obtained from a clinical trial, in which 15 Gy stereotactic body radiation therapy was delivered to primary renal cell carcinomas and nephrectomy was performed 4 weeks later. Serial peripheral blood from radiation-treated patients was sampled at baseline, 2 weeks and 4 weeks after SBRT to track tumor-enriched clonotypes. All patients had renal cell carcinoma with clear cell pathology. The QIAamp DNA Blood Mini Kit (Qiagen) was used to prepare genomic DNA for TCR sequencing. The analyses included only samples that passed all quality control checks. Points the paper makes about the study in general: Blood repertoire dynamics were not followed beyond 4 weeks after treatment. With a single-armed trial design, the study had no way to address how radiation dose or scheduling affects the TCR repertoire. No pretreatment tumor biopsies were available, so the baseline intratumoral presence of clonotypes could not be determined. In blood, the top tumor clonotypes increased from baseline to 2 weeks after radiation and then shrank by 4 weeks, which suggests a temporary expansion of tumor-resident clones.

CDR1 and CDR2, per the germline V gene, are SNHLY and FYNNEI. Taken from cysteine to phenylalanine, the CDR3 has 13 residues. The only DNA kept is the CDR3, 39 bases in frame from the first base. V is clipped by 6 bases and J by 4 bases, and the sequence between their germline boundaries is 12 bases long. The source of this sequence is a woman aged 70 to 79 with renal cell carcinoma. Sequences were derived from blood, sampled from a patient whose treatment included radiotherapy and nephrectomy. Recombination joined TRBV2 with TRBJ1-2, with TRBD1 perhaps the D gene, on 6 matching bases. The sequence in DNA is TGTGCCAGCAGCCAGACAGGATCCTATGGCTACACCTTC. The translation is CASSQTGSYGYTF.